The following is a T cell receptor beta chain sequence with its context. The sample is drawn from a study of blood T cell repertoires in COVID-19. Method: immunoSEQ multiplex PCR; TCRdb's copy keeps in-frame clones and lacks some. The table lists 410,000 or so clones, approximately 91% of them singletons. Germline loops: CDR1 LNHDA, CDR2 SQIVND (reference sequence). Trimming stripped 1 base from V and 8 bases from J, with 14 bases between. This CDR3 is 14 amino acids long. Sequenced material: peripheral blood. The rearrangement uses TRBV19 and TRBJ2-5, with D perhaps TRBD2 (6 bases). The sequence was collected from a woman in her thirties or forties with COVID-19, enrolled during active disease. CDR3 region: CASSIVGVGGTQYF. The DNA of the CDR3 is TGTGCCAGTAGTATAGTTGGGGTGGGGGGAACCCAGTACTTC. Together with reference TRBV19 and TRBJ2-5, the CDR3 gives the full variable domain: DGGITQSPKYLFRKEGQNVTLSCEQNLNHDAMYWYRQDPGQGLRLIYYSQIVNDFQKGDIAEGYSVSREKKESFPLTVTSAQKNPTAFYLCASSIVGVGGTQYFGPGTRLLVL.